The text below deals with one TCR beta chain. The antigen remains undetermined. This entry comes from a study of breast tumors, draining lymph nodes, adjacent tissues. General observations from the study: Data fit most tumor T cells coming from lymph node, expanding in tumor. Compared with basal-like, luminal-like tumors shared significantly more repertoire with nontumor tissue. Tumor repertoires ranked between lymph nodes and nontumor tissue in diversity, with V and J gene preferences.

TCRdb re-analysed the multiplex PCR reads in MiXCR, keeping a single row per CDR3 protein. The sample carries fewer than 30,000 distinct CDR3 sequences, almost 70% recorded once. J gave up 1 base and V 1 base, and 12 bases lay outside the gene matches. CDR3 length: 18 residues. Germline assignment: CDR1 LNHDA and CDR2 SQIVND (reference sequence). What was sequenced was tumor-adjacent breast tissue. The source is a female donor with breast cancer. Some clones in this sample may be carry-over from other donors' samples. The chain uses TRBV19 and TRBJ2-7; 8 positions match TRBD2. CDR3 sequence reads: CASSIGSGGAGVSYEQYF. Written as DNA, the CDR3 is TGTGCCAGTAGTATAGGGTCCGGGGGAGCGGGGGTTTCCTACGAGCAGTACTTC.